The 27 T cell receptor beta chains reported below all come from one sample, sequenced in a study of spatial heterogeneity in lung cancer. Time point noted: blood at routine non-recurrence follow-up after resection. TCRdb re-analysed the 5' RACE reads in MiXCR, keeping a single row per CDR3 protein. The table records more than 75,000 distinct CDR3 sequences, just under 20% of them present only once. The material sequenced was PBMCs, taken at follow-up. These receptors all stem from a male donor with early-stage non-small cell lung cancer.

This clonotype has more than one count but fewer than ten. In DNA form, the CDR3 reads TGCAGTGCTGAAAGTGGGGGAGTAGCGAACACTGAAGCTTTCTTT. Translation: CSAESGGVANTEAFF. The rearrangement uses TRBV20-1 and TRBJ1-1; the D gene is possibly TRBD1 (5 bases). V lost 5 bases and J 1 base, leaving 17 bases between the germline ends. In germline, CDR1 is DFQATT, CDR2 SNEGSKA (reference sequence). This CDR3 region has 15 residues.

This clonotype turned up a few times. The CDR3 DNA reads TGTGCCAGCAGCGAGAAACTGGTGACAGATACGCAGTATTTT. It specifies CASSEKLVTDTQYF. The V call is TRBV9, the J call TRBJ2-3; D call uncertain. This CDR3 spans 14 amino acids. Trimming removed 3 bases at V and 3 bases at J, with 11 bases between. The V gene's germline CDR1 is SGDLS and CDR2 YYNGEE.

In its sample, this clonotype was seen a few times. J is TRBJ1-2 and V is TRBV29-1, with D possibly TRBD1 on 5 matching bases. V gave up 5 bases and J gave up 8 bases, with 18 bases separating them. Germline loops: CDR1 SQVTM, CDR2 ANQGSEA. This CDR3 is built from 13 residues. In DNA form, the CDR3 reads TGCAGCGTTAGGACGCCGAGAAGGACAGGCTACACCTTC. It encodes CSVRTPRRTGYTF.

As to this clonotype: One end of the junction fails to match germline, which may point to a read error. The chain couples TRBV5-6 to TRBJ1-1, with unresolved D. CDR1 SGHDT and CDR2 YYEEEE come from the germline V gene. This CDR3 region has 14 residues. The CDR3 here is CVSSFRRTNTEAFF. CDR3 sequence (DNA): TGTGTCAGCAGCTTTCGGAGGACGAACACTGAAGCTTTCTTT.

This chain uses TRBV20-1 with TRBJ1-2; weak D call: TRBD1 (5 bases). CDR3 length: 14 amino acids. The germline gives CDR1 DFQATT, CDR2 SNEGSKA (reference sequence). Between the trimmed V and J ends, which lost 3 bases and 2 bases, there was a span of 13 bases. CDR3 region: CSASLPGLNYGYTF. The CDR3, as DNA: TGCAGTGCTAGCCTGCCAGGGTTGAACTATGGCTACACCTTC.

This clonotype occurred many times. The rearrangement links TRBV19 to TRBJ1-5; D is unclear. The V and J ends lost 1 base and 6 bases respectively, with 7 bases between them. CDR1 is LNHDA, CDR2 SQIVND, per germline (reference sequence). The CDR3 totals 13 residues. CDR3 region: CASSIGYFQPQHF. CDR3 nucleotides: TGTGCCAGTAGTATAGGTTATTTTCAGCCCCAGCATTTT.

This clonotype has a handful of counts. The chain links TRBV29-1 to TRBJ1-2; D gene unclear. The V and J ends lost 6 bases and 8 bases respectively, with 16 bases between them. CDR3 size: 12 residues. In germline, CDR1 is SQVTM, CDR2 ANQGSEA. The chain's CDR3 is CSVQWGSWGYTF. The CDR3 region has the DNA TGCAGCGTCCAGTGGGGATCTTGGGGCTACACCTTC.

This clonotype was counted between two and nine times. The chain couples TRBV5-1 to TRBJ2-7, with D possibly TRBD2 on 5 matching bases. The CDR3 sequence is 17 residues long. V gave up 4 bases and J gave up 5 bases, with 25 bases separating them. Germline values: CDR1 SGHRS, CDR2 YFSETQ. CDR3 amino acids: CASSPQSGRIVTNEQYF. CDR3 DNA: TGCGCCAGCAGCCCACAAAGTGGCAGGATAGTGACTAACGAGCAGTACTTC.

This sequence joins TRBV2 and TRBJ2-1; possible D gene TRBD1, 6 bases. The CDR3 covers 13 residues. CDR1 is SNHLY and CDR2 is FYNNEI in the germline V gene. V was clipped by 6 bases and J by 4 bases, with 10 bases between them. CDR3 region: CASRDSRYNEQFF. In DNA form, the CDR3 reads TGTGCCAGCAGGGACAGCCGTTACAATGAGCAGTTCTTC. Variable domain in full (rest from reference TRBV2 and TRBJ2-1): EPEVTQTPSHQVTQMGQEVILRCVPISNHLYFYWYRQILGQKVEFLVSFYNNEISEKSEIFDDQFSVERPDGSNFTLKIRSTKLEDSAMYFCASRDSRYNEQFFGPGTRLTVL.

The V gene is TRBV7-8, the J gene TRBJ2-2; 9 bases align to TRBD1. There are 17 residues in the CDR3. V dropped 5 bases and J dropped 1; count of bases not matched to a gene: 8. Germline V gives CDR1 SGHVS, CDR2 FQNEAQ. DNA for the CDR3: TGTGCCAGCAGCCAACCGGGACAGGGTATGAACACCGGGGAGCTGTTTTTT. It yields the protein CASSQPGQGMNTGELFF.

The rearrangement joins TRBV20-1 to TRBJ2-3; 14 nucleotides match TRBD2. J gave up 3 bases and V 3 bases, and 2 bases lay outside the gene matches. The CDR3 consists of 15 residues. In germline, CDR1 is DFQATT, CDR2 SNEGSKA (reference sequence). The CDR3 region has the DNA TGCAGTGCTAGGGGGACTAGCGGGAGTACAGATACGCAGTATTTT. The encoded protein is CSARGTSGSTDTQYF.

The CDR3 here is CASSLSSGGLTGELFF. The DNA of the CDR3 is TGTGCCAGCAGTTTATCTTCGGGAGGGCTGACGGGGGAGCTGTTTTTT. The chain recombines TRBV27 with TRBJ2-2; 8 nucleotides match TRBD2. V was clipped by 0 bases and J by 8 bases; unmatched bases: 8. Germline CDR1 MNHEY, CDR2 SMNVEV (reference sequence). The CDR3 is 16 residues long.

This clonotype was seen more than once but under ten times. Mismatch with germline at one junction end may stem from a read error. The chain employs TRBV10-2 and TRBJ2-2, with D unclear. This CDR3 is built from 14 residues. CDR1 is WSHSY, CDR2 SAAADI, per germline. This chain's CDR3 is CAGRSPSNTGELFF. The CDR3 region has the DNA TGCGCCGGCAGGTCACCCTCGAACACCGGGGAGCTGTTTTTT.

V usage is TRBV7-9 and J usage is TRBJ2-7; D unclear. The length of the CDR3 is 12 residues. Looked up from germline, CDR1 is SEHNR and CDR2 is FQNEAQ (reference sequence). The germline V and J ends were trimmed by 1 base and 5 bases, with 6 bases remaining between them. The CDR3 protein is CASSLEGNEQYV. CDR3 in DNA: TGTGCCAGCAGCTTAGAAGGGAACGAGCAGTACGTC.

This clonotype has a handful of counts. This chain joins TRBV19 and TRBJ1-5; D remains unclear. Germline-derived CDR1 and CDR2 are LNHDA and SQIVND (reference sequence). The length of the CDR3 is 15 residues. The V gene lost 3 bases and the J gene lost 2 bases, with 11 bases spanning the gap. Here the CDR3 reads CASSIAGTGNQPQHF. In DNA, the CDR3 is TGTGCCAGTAGTATCGCAGGTACGGGCAATCAGCCCCAGCATTTT. Drawing the rest from reference TRBV19 and TRBJ1-5, the complete variable domain is DGGITQSPKYLFRKEGQNVTLSCEQNLNHDAMYWYRQDPGQGLRLIYYSQIVNDFQKGDIAEGYSVSREKKESFPLTVTSAQKNPTAFYLCASSIAGTGNQPQHFGDGTRLSIL.

This clonotype has at least ten counts. This chain uses TRBV7-8 with TRBJ1-5; D is undetermined. Germline V gives CDR1 SGHVS, CDR2 FQNEAQ. The CDR3 totals 15 residues. V was trimmed by 2 bases and J by 10 bases, leaving 18 bases between them. The CDR3 nucleotides are TGTGCCAGCAGCTTAAGGCGGGCAGGCGAACGACCCCAGCATTTT. The encoded protein is CASSLRRAGERPQHF. The entire variable domain, with the rest obtained from reference TRBV7-8 and TRBJ1-5, is as follows: GAGVSQSPRYKVAKRGQDVALRCDPISGHVSLFWYQQALGQGPEFLTYFQNEAQLDKSGLPSDRFFAERPEGSVSTLKIQRTQQEDSAVYLCASSLRRAGERPQHFGDGTRLSIL.

The chain combines TRBV29-1 with TRBJ1-4; D uncertain. This CDR3 has 15 amino acids. Germline V lookup: CDR1 SQVTM, CDR2 ANQGSEA. Trimming removed 4 bases from V and 5 bases from J, with 17 bases in between. As DNA, the CDR3 is TGCAGCGTTGTTACAGTAGGGTTGGGGAATGAAAAACTGTTTTTT. Translating it yields CSVVTVGLGNEKLFF.

The V and J genes are TRBV6-2 or TRBV6-3 and TRBJ2-7; D is unresolved. CDR3 length: 13 residues. Trimming cost V 4 bases and J 4 bases, with 11 bases left between them. The germline CDR1 and CDR2 sequences are MNHEY and SVGEGT. The CDR3 bases are TGTGCCAGCAGTTTACGGGCCCGATACGAGCAGTACGTC. It encodes CASSLRARYEQYV.

This clonotype was picked up a small number of times. J is TRBJ1-1 and V is TRBV6-1; no reliable D call. V lost 3 bases and J lost 4, with 12 bases in between. The CDR3 contains 14 residues. Germline V lookup: CDR1 MNHNS, CDR2 SASEGT. The CDR3, as DNA: TGTGCCAGCAGTGATGAAGACGGATTCACTGAAGCTTTCTTT. Protein product: CASSDEDGFTEAFF.

This clonotype has more than one count but fewer than ten. V is TRBV19 and J is TRBJ1-1, with TRBD1 as a possible D gene (6 bases). This CDR3 is 13 amino acids long. The ends were cut back, 7 bases at V and 2 bases at J, with 11 bases in the middle. Germline lookup yields CDR1 LNHDA and CDR2 SQIVND (reference sequence). The CDR3 sequence: CASKEGDNTEAFF. CDR3 DNA sequence: TGTGCCAGTAAGGAGGGGGATAACACTGAAGCTTTCTTT.

This clonotype was observed at least ten times. This sequence joins TRBV6-5 and TRBJ2-1; D unclear. Trimming stripped 2 bases from V and 9 bases from J, with 8 bases between. Germline CDR1 is MNHEY and CDR2 is SVGAGI. The CDR3 runs 12 residues. The CDR3 loop is CASSYGFGEQFF. The CDR3 DNA follows: TGTGCCAGCAGTTACGGGTTCGGTGAGCAGTTCTTC.

The chain carries TRBV5-1 and TRBJ2-7; D gene uncertain. This CDR3 contains 15 residues. CDR1 and CDR2 from the germline V gene are SGHRS and YFSETQ. Between the trimmed V and J ends, which lost 0 bases and 3 bases, there was a span of 13 bases. CDR3 protein: CASSLGGLPNYEQYF. The CDR3 bases are TGCGCCAGCAGCTTGGGAGGATTACCGAACTACGAGCAGTACTTC.

This clonotype was observed at least ten times. The J gene is TRBJ1-6, the V gene TRBV27; D gene uncertain. The CDR3 covers 14 residues. V gave up 6 bases and J gave up 8 bases, with 14 bases separating them. Germline CDR1 reads MNHEY; CDR2 reads SMNVEV (reference sequence). CDR3 bases: TGTGCCAGCAGCCTTCGACACCTCGATTCACCCCTCCACTTT. It encodes CASSLRHLDSPLHF.

This clonotype has only a few counts. The chain combines TRBV7-2 with TRBJ1-2; no clear D. There are 15 residues in the CDR3. Trimming shortened V by 0 bases and J by 4 bases, and 12 bases separated the two germline ends. Germline V gene lookup returns CDR1 SGHTA and CDR2 FQGNSA. This CDR3 is CASSLASTPGYGYTF. CDR3 nucleotide sequence: TGTGCCAGCAGCTTAGCTTCTACCCCTGGCTATGGCTACACCTTC.

The V and J genes are TRBV5-1 and TRBJ2-7; D unclear. The CDR3 runs to 14 residues. Germline V gene data show CDR1 as SGHRS and CDR2 as YFSETQ. The germline V and J ends were trimmed by 0 bases and 0 bases, with 7 bases remaining between them. The CDR3 DNA sequence: TGCGCCAGCAGCTTGGAGGACCGCTCCTACGAGCAGTACTTC. It encodes CASSLEDRSYEQYF.

There are a few counts of this clonotype. The genes are TRBV4-1 and TRBJ2-1; the D is unclear. This CDR3 has 14 amino acids. Germline V gives CDR1 MGHRA, CDR2 YSYEKL. The V gene lost 4 bases and the J gene lost 8 bases, with 15 bases spanning the gap. For the CDR3, the DNA is TGCGCCAGCAGCCTAAGAGAACTAAACCATGAGCAGTTCTTC. Its protein product is CASSLRELNHEQFF.

Many counts were recorded for this clonotype. For the CDR3, the DNA is TGTGCCAGCAGCTCCCCTGGGCGGGAGGGCGGTGATACGCAGTATTTT. Translation: CASSSPGREGGDTQYF. The chain recombines TRBV11-2 with TRBJ2-3; the match to TRBD2 covers 9 bases. V lost 4 bases and J lost 6; bases outside the gene matches: 11. This CDR3 has 16 residues. Germline V lookup: CDR1 SGHAT, CDR2 FQNNGV.